The source of this TCR beta chain is a study of blood T cells in healthy people across ages. For the study at large: T cells yielded about one barcoded beta molecule per two cells through template switching.

Sample-barcoded 5' priming and a J-beta primer mix drove a second PCR of roughly 6 to 12 cycles. TCRdb processed the 5' RACE reads anew with MiXCR; each CDR3 protein has one entry. This table has hundreds of thousands of distinct CDR3 sequences, about 56% appearing once. Donor samples were obtained from healthy Caucasian individuals from Russia, aged 6 to 90. This sequence was found in a man aged 35 to 55 in good health. Sequenced: blood.

CDR3 nucleotide sequence: TGTGCCAGCAGGCCATATCAAATTGACCCGCAGTATTTT. This encodes CASRPYQIDPQYF. V usage is TRBV28 and J usage is TRBJ2-3; D remains ambiguous. V was clipped by 6 bases and J by 10 bases, with 17 bases between them. Germline values: CDR1 MDHEN, CDR2 SYDVKM. The CDR3 has 13 residues.